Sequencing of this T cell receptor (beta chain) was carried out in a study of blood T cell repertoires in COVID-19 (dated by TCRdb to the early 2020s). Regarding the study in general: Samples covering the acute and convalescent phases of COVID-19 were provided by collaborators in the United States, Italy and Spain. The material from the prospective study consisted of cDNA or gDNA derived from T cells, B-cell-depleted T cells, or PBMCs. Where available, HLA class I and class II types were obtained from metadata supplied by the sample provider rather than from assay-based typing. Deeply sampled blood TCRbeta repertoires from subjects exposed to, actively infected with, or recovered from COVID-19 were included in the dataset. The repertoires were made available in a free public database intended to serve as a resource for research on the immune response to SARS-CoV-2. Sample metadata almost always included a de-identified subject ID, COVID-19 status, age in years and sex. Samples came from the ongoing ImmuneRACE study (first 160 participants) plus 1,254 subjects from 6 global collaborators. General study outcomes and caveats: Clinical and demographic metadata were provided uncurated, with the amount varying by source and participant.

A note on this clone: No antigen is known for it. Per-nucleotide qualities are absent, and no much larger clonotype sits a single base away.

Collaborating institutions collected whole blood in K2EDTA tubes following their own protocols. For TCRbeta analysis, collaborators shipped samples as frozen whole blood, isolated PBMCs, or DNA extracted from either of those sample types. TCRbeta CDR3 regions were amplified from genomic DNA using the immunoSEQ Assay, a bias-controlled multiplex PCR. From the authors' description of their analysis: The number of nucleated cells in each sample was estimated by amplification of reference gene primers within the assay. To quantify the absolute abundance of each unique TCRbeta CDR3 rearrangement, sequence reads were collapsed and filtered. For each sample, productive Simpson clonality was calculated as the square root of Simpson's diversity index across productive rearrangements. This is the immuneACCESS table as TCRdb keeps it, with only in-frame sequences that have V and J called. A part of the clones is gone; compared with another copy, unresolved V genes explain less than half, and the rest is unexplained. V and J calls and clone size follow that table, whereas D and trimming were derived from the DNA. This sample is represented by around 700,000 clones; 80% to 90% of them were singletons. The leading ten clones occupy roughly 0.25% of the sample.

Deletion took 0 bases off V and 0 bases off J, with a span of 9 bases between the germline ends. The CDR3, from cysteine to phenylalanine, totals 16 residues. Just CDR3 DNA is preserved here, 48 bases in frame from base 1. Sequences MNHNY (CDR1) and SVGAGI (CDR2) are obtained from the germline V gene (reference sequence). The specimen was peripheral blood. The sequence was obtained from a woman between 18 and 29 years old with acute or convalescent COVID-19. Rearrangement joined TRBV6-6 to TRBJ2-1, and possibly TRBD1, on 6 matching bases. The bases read TGTGCCAGCAGTTACTCCGTCAGGGGCTCCTACAATGAGCAGTTCTTC. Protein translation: CASSYSVRGSYNEQFF.